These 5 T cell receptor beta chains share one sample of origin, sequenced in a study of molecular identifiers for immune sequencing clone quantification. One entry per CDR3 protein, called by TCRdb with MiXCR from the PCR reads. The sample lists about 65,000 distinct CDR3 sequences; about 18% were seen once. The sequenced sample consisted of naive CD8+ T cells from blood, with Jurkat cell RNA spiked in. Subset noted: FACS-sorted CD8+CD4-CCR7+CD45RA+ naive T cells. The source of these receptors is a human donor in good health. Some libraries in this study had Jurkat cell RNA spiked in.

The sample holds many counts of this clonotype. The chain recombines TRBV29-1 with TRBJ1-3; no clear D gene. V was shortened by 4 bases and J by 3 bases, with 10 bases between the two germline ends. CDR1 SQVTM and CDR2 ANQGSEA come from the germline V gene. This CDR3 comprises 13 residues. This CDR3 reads CSVGGGNGNTIYF. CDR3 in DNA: TGCAGCGTTGGGGGAGGGAATGGAAACACCATATATTTT.

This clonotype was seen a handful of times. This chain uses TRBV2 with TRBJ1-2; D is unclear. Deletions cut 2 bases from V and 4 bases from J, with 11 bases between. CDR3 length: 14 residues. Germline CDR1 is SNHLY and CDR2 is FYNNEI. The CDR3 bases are TGTGCCAGCAGTGAAACAGAGGTATTCTATGGCTACACCTTC. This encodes CASSETEVFYGYTF.

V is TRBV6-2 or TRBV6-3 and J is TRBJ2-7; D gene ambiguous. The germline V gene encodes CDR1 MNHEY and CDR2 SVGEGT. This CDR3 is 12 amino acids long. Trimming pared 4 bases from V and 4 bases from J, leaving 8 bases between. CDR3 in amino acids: CASSFTSYEQYF. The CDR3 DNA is TGTGCCAGCAGTTTCACCTCTTACGAGCAGTACTTC.

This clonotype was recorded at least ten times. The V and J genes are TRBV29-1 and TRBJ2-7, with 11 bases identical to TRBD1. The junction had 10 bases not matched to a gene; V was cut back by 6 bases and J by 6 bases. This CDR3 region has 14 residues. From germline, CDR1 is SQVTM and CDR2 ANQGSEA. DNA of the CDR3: TGCAGCGTGATACCGGGACAGGGGGGATCCGAGCAGTACTTC. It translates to CSVIPGQGGSEQYF.

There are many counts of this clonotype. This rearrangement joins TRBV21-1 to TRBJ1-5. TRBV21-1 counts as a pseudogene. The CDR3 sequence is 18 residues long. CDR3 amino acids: CASSKKVAQADGNQPQHF. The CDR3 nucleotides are TGTGCCAGCAGCAAAAAGGTGGCTCAGGCGGACGGCAATCAGCCCCAGCATTTT.